This TCR beta chain is drawn from a study of shared clonotypes between healthy human individuals. Study-wide points: Around 5.3% of naive CD4 clonotypes were shared across four donors.

The CD4+ fraction was divided into a CD45RA+ naive subset and a CD45RA-negative memory subset. Clones were read by immunoSEQ multiplex PCR, and TCRdb kept only the in-frame ones, dropping some. The table records some 2 million clones, 85% to 95% of them present only once. Concerning this clone itself: Its antigen remains unidentified.

Sequenced material: naive CD4+ T cells sorted from blood. As for subset: CD45RA+ positively selected. This clonotype originated in a man in his late teens or twenties in good health.

CDR3 sequence (DNA): TGTGCCAGCACCACAGCGAATTCCTACGAGCAGTACTTC. Amino acid sequence: CASTTANSYEQYF. V is TRBV6-5 and J is TRBJ2-7; D unresolved. Germline CDR1 reads MNHEY; CDR2 reads SVGAGI. Trimming removed 7 bases from V and 1 base from J, with 11 bases in between. The CDR3 spans 13 residues.